The 10 T cell receptor beta chains given below trace back to one sample, sequenced in a study of blood T cell repertoires in COVID-19. Libraries were prepared by immunoSEQ multiplex PCR; TCRdb keeps only in-frame clonotypes and omits some of them. The sample has roughly 180,000 clones; 70% to 90% are singletons. Input material: peripheral blood. Receptors were obtained from a man in his 70s with active or convalescent COVID-19.

The V call is TRBV5-6, the J call TRBJ2-7; 8 positions match TRBD1. Per the germline V gene, CDR1 is SGHDT and CDR2 is YYEEEE. This CDR3 region has 15 residues. V trimming: 4 bases; J trimming: 4 bases; junction bases outside the gene matches: 10. CDR3 sequence reads: CASSIDRGPPYEQYF. DNA for the CDR3: TGTGCCAGCAGCATTGACAGGGGACCCCCTTACGAGCAGTACTTC.

The chain has TRBV11-3 and TRBJ2-1; D might be TRBD1 (6 bases). CDR3 length: 15 residues. Germline CDR1 and CDR2: SGHNT and YENEEA. Trimming left V 5 bases short and J 2 bases short, with 13 bases between. The CDR3 nucleotides are TGTGCCAGCAGCCTCCGGACAGAGGCCTACAATGAGCAGTTCTTC. Translation gives CASSLRTEAYNEQFF.

The V call is TRBV6-2 or TRBV6-3, the J call TRBJ1-1, with D perhaps TRBD1 (5 bases). V was shortened by 2 bases and J by 6 bases, with 13 bases between the two germline ends. The germline gives CDR1 MNHEY, CDR2 SVGEGT. This CDR3 is built from 14 residues. CDR3: CASSYTFWGPEAFF. Written as DNA, the CDR3 is TGTGCCAGCAGTTACACTTTCTGGGGCCCTGAAGCTTTCTTT.

Note on this clone: A read error may produce the germline difference seen at one junction end. The gene calls are TRBV7-7 and TRBJ2-7; a weak D match, TRBD2 (6 bases). This CDR3 is 13 amino acids long. Germline loops: CDR1 SSHAT, CDR2 FNYEAQ (reference sequence). In DNA, the CDR3 is TGTGCTAGCAGCTTAAGAGCGGGCGACGAGCAGTACTTC. Protein sequence: CASSLRAGDEQYF.

The CDR3 DNA sequence: TGTGCCAGCAGCTTACAGGGACAGCTCTCTGGAAACACCATATATTTT. Translated: CASSLQGQLSGNTIYF. V usage is TRBV7-2 and J usage is TRBJ1-3; 7 bases fit TRBD1. Germline V CDR1 and CDR2: SGHTA, FQGNSA. V lost 2 bases and J lost 0; bases outside the gene matches: 4. The CDR3 consists of 16 residues.

The genes are TRBV6-2 or TRBV6-3 and TRBJ2-1; weak D call: TRBD2 (5 bases). The CDR3 is made up of 18 amino acids. CDR1 is MNHEY and CDR2 is SVGEGT in the germline V gene. Trimming pared 0 bases from V and 0 bases from J, leaving 15 bases between. CDR3 in DNA: TGTGCCAGCAGTTACTCTCCTTGGGGTGGGAGCTCCTACAATGAGCAGTTCTTC. This gives the protein CASSYSPWGGSSYNEQFF.

The CDR3 DNA sequence: TGTGCCAGTAGTATTGGACAGGGTCCAACCTACGAGCAGTACTTC. Translating it yields CASSIGQGPTYEQYF. The chain has TRBV19 and TRBJ2-7; 8 nucleotides agree with TRBD1. The CDR3 totals 15 residues. With V trimmed by 3 bases and J by 2 bases, 6 bases remained unmatched. The V gene's germline CDR1 is LNHDA and CDR2 SQIVND (reference sequence).

The chain joins TRBV19 to TRBJ1-2, with unresolved D. This CDR3 has 16 amino acids. Germline CDR1 is LNHDA and CDR2 is SQIVND (reference sequence). Deletions cut 5 bases from V and 0 bases from J, with 16 bases between. As DNA, the CDR3 is TGTGCCAGTAGTCTTCTGGGCACTCCGACTAACTATGGCTACACCTTC. It encodes CASSLLGTPTNYGYTF.

CDR3 DNA: TGCGCCAGCAGCTTGGCCAGGGAGGGTGAAAAACTGTTTTTT. This encodes CASSLAREGEKLFF. The chain is built from TRBV5-1 and TRBJ1-4; a possible D gene is TRBD1 (5 bases). The germline gives CDR1 SGHRS, CDR2 YFSETQ. This CDR3 contains 14 residues. V was pared by 0 bases and J by 7 bases, with 10 bases between. The variable domain in full, with the rest retrieved from reference TRBV5-1 and TRBJ1-4, is KAGVTQTPRYLIKTRGQQVTLSCSPISGHRSVSWYQQTPGQGLQFLFEYFSETQRNKGNFPGRFSGRQFSNSRSEMNVSTLELGDSALYLCASSLAREGEKLFFGSGTQLSVL.

This chain uses TRBV6-5 with TRBJ1-2, with 8 bases aligning to TRBD1. The CDR3 contains 13 residues. Unmatched junction bases numbered 4, after V lost 6 bases and J lost 4 bases. From germline, CDR1 is MNHEY and CDR2 SVGAGI. The CDR3 DNA sequence: TGTGCCAGCAGCCGCGGACAGGGCTATGGCTACACCTTC. Residues: CASSRGQGYGYTF.